These T cell receptor beta chains were read from a single sample in a study of intratumoral heterogeneity in liver cancer. Assay used: immunoSEQ multiplex PCR; TCRdb lists only in-frame clones, some missing. The profile covers 20,000 to 25,000 clones, with just under 75% appearing a single time and roughly a sixth taken by the ten largest. Sequenced material: tumor-adjacent normal tissue, taken before any cancer treatment. The origin of the receptors is a woman aged 70-85 years with hepatocellular carcinoma. CDR3s include the opening cysteine and the closing phenylalanine or tryptophan. The D gene is left open where the match is weak. Expanded clones are given a class, and other clones once, few, many or no size at all.

d_gene: TRBD2
j_gene: TRBJ2-7
abundance: .
v_gene: TRBV7-2
len: 14
CDR3nt: TGTGCCAGCAGCTCGGCTAGCGGGAGGTACGAGCAGTACTTC
CDR3aa: CASSSASGRYEQYF

d_gene: TRBD1
j_gene: TRBJ1-2
abundance: .
v_gene: TRBV7-8
len: 15
CDR3nt: TGTGCCAGCAGCCTCTCGGGACAGGGGGACTATGGCTACACCTTC
CDR3aa: CASSLSGQGDYGYTF

d_gene: TRBD2
j_gene: TRBJ2-7
abundance: .
v_gene: TRBV2
len: 15
CDR3nt: TGTGCCAGCATTCAGGGACTAGCGGCCTCCTACGAGCAGTACTTC
CDR3aa: CASIQGLAASYEQYF

d_gene: .
j_gene: TRBJ2-3
abundance: .
v_gene: TRBV27
len: 18
CDR3nt: TGTGCCAGCAGTTTGCGGCAGGGGAGTAGCAATAGCACAGATACGCAGTATTTT
CDR3aa: CASSLRQGSSNSTDTQYF

d_gene: TRBD1
j_gene: TRBJ1-1
abundance: .
v_gene: TRBV27
len: 13
CDR3nt: TGTGCCAGCAGTGACAGGGTGAACACTGAAGCTTTCTTT
CDR3aa: CASSDRVNTEAFF

d_gene: .
j_gene: TRBJ2-7
abundance: few
v_gene: TRBV2
len: 13
CDR3nt: TGTGCCAGCAGCGCCCCCTTCAAGTACGAGCAGTACTTC
CDR3aa: CASSAPFKYEQYF

d_gene: .
j_gene: TRBJ2-2
abundance: .
v_gene: TRBV28
len: 12
CDR3nt: TGTGCCAGCAGGGTAGAGACCGGGGAGCTGTTTTTT
CDR3aa: CASRVETGELFF

d_gene: .
j_gene: TRBJ2-3
abundance: .
v_gene: TRBV10-2
len: 16
CDR3nt: TGCGCCAGCAGTGAGTCGGCAGGTACTAGCACAGATACGCAGTATTTT
CDR3aa: CASSESAGTSTDTQYF

d_gene: TRBD2
j_gene: TRBJ2-1
abundance: few
v_gene: TRBV19
len: 14
CDR3nt: TGTGCCAGTAGACTAGCGGGAGGGGACAATGAGCAGTTCTTC
CDR3aa: CASRLAGGDNEQFF

d_gene: TRBD1
j_gene: TRBJ1-5
abundance: .
v_gene: TRBV6-5
len: 13
CDR3nt: TGTGCCAGCAGGAGGACAGGGGTCAGGCCCCAGCATTTT
CDR3aa: CASRRTGVRPQHF

d_gene: TRBD1
j_gene: TRBJ2-3
abundance: .
v_gene: TRBV5-6
len: 16
CDR3nt: TGTGCCAGCAGCCTTTACAGGGGCCCTAGCACAGATACGCAGTATTTT
CDR3aa: CASSLYRGPSTDTQYF

d_gene: TRBD2
j_gene: TRBJ2-1
abundance: .
v_gene: TRBV18
len: 15
CDR3nt: TGTGCCAGCTCACGGGAGGGCCTCTCCTACAATGAGCAGTTCTTC
CDR3aa: CASSREGLSYNEQFF

d_gene: TRBD2
j_gene: TRBJ2-1
abundance: .
v_gene: TRBV5-4
len: 16
CDR3nt: TGTGCCAGCAGCTTGGGGTCGGGAGGGCCGGGAAATGAGCAGTTCTTC
CDR3aa: CASSLGSGGPGNEQFF

d_gene: TRBD2
j_gene: TRBJ2-5
abundance: .
v_gene: TRBV4-1
len: 21
CDR3nt: TGCGCCAGCAGCCAAGATCGGGTCAATGGCTGGGCTAGCGGTGGTATCGAGACCCAGTACTTC
CDR3aa: CASSQDRVNGWASGGIETQYF

d_gene: TRBD2
j_gene: TRBJ2-7
abundance: .
v_gene: TRBV6-2/TRBV6-3
len: 14
CDR3nt: TGTGCCAGCAGCCTAGCGGGAGTGTGGAACGAGCAGTACTTC
CDR3aa: CASSLAGVWNEQYF

d_gene: .
j_gene: TRBJ1-1
abundance: .
v_gene: TRBV28
len: 13
CDR3nt: TGTGCCAGCAGTTTTGCCGCGGGCACTGAAGCTTTCTTT
CDR3aa: CASSFAAGTEAFF

d_gene: .
j_gene: TRBJ2-3
abundance: .
v_gene: TRBV29-1
len: 12
CDR3nt: TGCAGCGTGGGGGGGGCCCGAGATACGCAGTATTTT
CDR3aa: CSVGGARDTQYF

d_gene: .
j_gene: TRBJ1-1
abundance: few
v_gene: TRBV19
len: 16
CDR3nt: TGTGCCAGTAGGGAACCTACCACTTCTACGAACACTGAAGCTTTCTTT
CDR3aa: CASREPTTSTNTEAFF

d_gene: .
j_gene: TRBJ2-3
abundance: once
v_gene: TRBV5-1
len: 14
CDR3nt: TGCGCCAGCAGCCCGGGACTGAGCACAGATACGCAGTATTTT
CDR3aa: CASSPGLSTDTQYF

d_gene: .
j_gene: TRBJ2-3
abundance: .
v_gene: TRBV5-1
len: 16
CDR3nt: TGCGCCAGCAGCGGGGGTACTAGGTCTAGCACAGATACGCAGTATTTT
CDR3aa: CASSGGTRSSTDTQYF

d_gene: .
j_gene: TRBJ1-2
abundance: .
v_gene: TRBV28
len: 14
CDR3nt: TGTGCCAGCAGCCAAAGGGGGGGGCGCTATGGCTACACCTTC
CDR3aa: CASSQRGGRYGYTF

d_gene: .
j_gene: TRBJ1-4
abundance: .
v_gene: TRBV14
len: 16
CDR3nt: TGTGCCAGCAGCCAAGATTGGGACGGTGTGCGTGAAAAACTGTTTTTT
CDR3aa: CASSQDWDGVREKLFF

d_gene: TRBD1
j_gene: TRBJ1-1
abundance: .
v_gene: TRBV19
len: 16
CDR3nt: TGTGCCAGTATAAAGGGACAGGGGGCCAGGAGCACTGAAGCTTTCTTT
CDR3aa: CASIKGQGARSTEAFF

d_gene: .
j_gene: TRBJ1-2
abundance: .
v_gene: TRBV28
len: 13
CDR3nt: TGTGCCAGCAGTCTGGGGGCTGGACGGGGCTACACCTTC
CDR3aa: CASSLGAGRGYTF

d_gene: .
j_gene: TRBJ1-4
abundance: .
v_gene: TRBV7-8
len: 14
CDR3nt: TGTGCCAGCAGCTTTGGCGGGGGAGGCGAAAAACTGTTTTTT
CDR3aa: CASSFGGGGEKLFF

d_gene: .
j_gene: TRBJ2-7
abundance: once
v_gene: TRBV28
len: 14
CDR3nt: TGTGCCAGCAGTTCATCGGACACCTCTCTCGAGCAGTACTTC
CDR3aa: CASSSSDTSLEQYF

d_gene: TRBD1
j_gene: TRBJ2-3
abundance: .
v_gene: TRBV27
len: 16
CDR3nt: TGTGCCAGCAGTTTATCCGACAGGGGGCGTACAGATACGCAGTATTTT
CDR3aa: CASSLSDRGRTDTQYF

d_gene: .
j_gene: TRBJ1-5
abundance: few
v_gene: TRBV6-6
len: 14
CDR3nt: TGTGCCAGCATTGACGGTAACAGCAATCAGCCCCAGCATTTT
CDR3aa: CASIDGNSNQPQHF